This T cell receptor (beta chain) was documented in a study of CD8 T cells in ankylosing spondylitis. Study outcomes and limitations: The disease-linked clones had a CD8+ phenotype and low blood frequencies. Roughly 8 highly homologous variants made up a TCR beta motif that seemed to typify ankylosing spondylitis blood. Disease-linked clones were reportedly significantly enriched in matched ankylosing spondylitis synovial fluid. Both synovial fluid and blood in reactive arthritis had previously been reported to carry some motif variants.

Libraries for TCR beta were made by quantitative 5'-RACE with molecular barcodes. Via MiXCR, TCRdb re-called the 5' RACE reads, giving one row per CDR3 protein. Of 350,000 to 550,000 distinct CDR3 sequences in the sample, roughly 27% were seen once. This clonotype was seen just once. Its antigen is currently unknown. Between the trimmed V and J ends, which lost 6 bases and 0 bases, there was a span of 22 bases. The CDR3 contains 17 residues. Germline CDR1 is DFQATT and CDR2 is SNEGSKA (reference sequence). Sample: blood, either unsorted or a sorted T cell fraction (not recorded which). This receptor was identified in a male donor with ankylosing spondylitis. The chain is built from TRBV20-1 and TRBJ2-3; no clear D gene. In DNA, the CDR3 is TGCAGTGCCTACGACGAAACGACAACACTTAGCACAGATACGCAGTATTTT. Amino acids: CSAYDETTTLSTDTQYF.